Below are 12 T cell receptor beta chains sequenced from a single sample in a study of blood T cell repertoires in COVID-19. Using immunoSEQ multiplex PCR, the repertoire was profiled, and TCRdb retains in-frame clones only, with some absent. The data contain over 60,000 clones, 80% to 95% of them singletons. Material: peripheral blood. Source of these receptors: a human donor in a cohort sampled during active COVID-19.

The chain carries TRBV29-1 and TRBJ2-7, with 9 bases that match TRBD2. This CDR3 has 14 amino acids. After removal of 4 bases from V and 2 bases from J, the junction contained 6 bases not matched to a gene. Germline values: CDR1 SQVTM, CDR2 ANQGSEA. CDR3 in amino acids: CSVGVLAGTYEQYF. The CDR3 nucleotides are TGCAGCGTTGGGGTCCTAGCGGGAACCTACGAGCAGTACTTC.

The chain has TRBV7-3 and TRBJ2-7; TRBD1 is a possible D gene (5 bases). This CDR3 comprises 13 residues. Germline loops: CDR1 SGHTA, CDR2 FQGTGA. The germline V and J ends were trimmed by 2 bases and 0 bases, with 5 bases remaining between them. CDR3 sequence: CASSLDSSYEQYF. CDR3 in DNA: TGTGCCAGCAGCTTAGACAGCTCCTACGAGCAGTACTTC.

This chain joins TRBV10-3 and TRBJ2-5; tentative D call: TRBD1 (5 bases). Trimming shortened V by 2 bases and J by 5 bases, and 6 bases separated the two germline ends. The CDR3 sequence is 12 residues long. Per the germline V gene, CDR1 is ENHRY and CDR2 is SYGVKD. This chain's CDR3 is CAISEAGETQYF. The DNA for the CDR3 is TGTGCCATCAGTGAGGCAGGGGAGACCCAGTACTTC.

The V and J genes are TRBV27 and TRBJ2-6, with 7 bases that match TRBD1. Trimming cost V 6 bases and J 0 bases; bases outside gene matches: 11. This CDR3 has 18 amino acids. Germline V gene lookup returns CDR1 MNHEY and CDR2 SMNVEV (reference sequence). CDR3 amino acids: CASSPVRDRTSGANVLTF. CDR3 nucleotide sequence: TGTGCCAGCAGCCCCGTCCGGGACAGAACCTCTGGGGCCAACGTCCTGACTTTC.

The V gene is TRBV24-1, the J gene TRBJ2-5; 11 bases fit TRBD1. CDR1 is KGHDR and CDR2 is SFDVKD in the germline V gene. Trimming took 2 bases from V and 5 from J; bases not matched to a gene: 6. CDR3 length: 16 amino acids. For the CDR3, the DNA is TGTGCCACCAGTGATTCCGGACAGGGGGCCGGGGAGACCCAGTACTTC. Its translation: CATSDSGQGAGETQYF.

This chain uses TRBV18 with TRBJ1-1, with D tentatively TRBD1 (6 bases). The CDR3 length is 14 residues. V was shortened by 6 bases and J by 12 bases, with 23 bases between the two germline ends. Germline V lookup: CDR1 KGHSH, CDR2 LQKENI. The DNA for the CDR3 is TGTGCCAGCTCGACACCGTACAGGGCGGACCTCCCTTTCTTT. Translation gives CASSTPYRADLPFF. The variable domain in full, completed from reference TRBV18 and TRBJ1-1, reads NAGVMQNPRHLVRRRGQEARLRCSPMKGHSHVYWYRQLPEEGLKFMVYLQKENIIDESGMPKERFSAEFPKEGPSILRIQQVVRGDSAAYFCASSTPYRADLPFFGQGTRLTVV.

The V and J genes are TRBV19 and TRBJ2-1; 7 bases align to TRBD1. The trim removed 0 bases at V and 0 bases at J, leaving 14 bases unmatched. The V gene's germline CDR1 is LNHDA and CDR2 SQIVND (reference sequence). The CDR3 totals 20 residues. CDR3 bases: TGTGCCAGTAGTATAGATCATGGTACAGGGGCGGACGGCTCCTACAATGAGCAGTTCTTC. Residues: CASSIDHGTGADGSYNEQFF.

This rearrangement joins TRBV5-4 to TRBJ2-3, with D maybe TRBD2 (6 bases). V dropped 1 base and J dropped 1 base, with 7 bases sitting between them. Germline-derived CDR1 and CDR2 are SGHNT and YYREEE (reference sequence). The CDR3 is 14 amino acids. CDR3 sequence: CASSLRGGTDTQYF. The CDR3 DNA reads as TGTGCCAGCAGCTTGCGCGGGGGCACAGATACGCAGTATTTT.

The chain links TRBV5-5 to TRBJ1-6; 7 bases map to TRBD1. The CDR3 totals 14 residues. Germline V gene lookup returns CDR1 SGHKS and CDR2 YYEKEE (reference sequence). The J segment lost 7 bases and the V segment lost 5 bases, leaving 6 bases of the junction unmatched. The CDR3 sequence is CASRPTGLNSPLHF. The CDR3 DNA is TGTGCCAGCAGGCCGACAGGGTTGAATTCACCCCTCCACTTT.

V and J are TRBV6-2 or TRBV6-3 and TRBJ2-5, with no clear D. The CDR3 runs 15 residues. V lost 0 bases and J 1 base, leaving 9 bases between the germline ends. CDR1 MNHEY and CDR2 SVGEGT come from the germline V gene. Written as DNA, the CDR3 is TGTGCCAGCAGTTACTCGAGGCGTATCCAAGAGACCCAGTACTTC. Translation gives CASSYSRRIQETQYF.

The V call is TRBV6-5, the J call TRBJ2-7; D might be TRBD2 (6 bases). The V end lost 5 bases, the J end lost 1 base, and 12 bases lay between the germline ends. CDR1 is MNHEY and CDR2 is SVGAGI in the germline V gene. The CDR3 runs to 14 residues. The CDR3 DNA reads TGTGCCAGCAGTCCTATGGGGAGGTCCTACGAGCAGTACTTC. It specifies CASSPMGRSYEQYF.

J is TRBJ1-2 and V is TRBV3-1 (or the pseudogene TRBV3-2); D call uncertain. CDR1 and CDR2 from the germline V gene are LGHDT and YNNKEL (reference sequence). Trimming took 2 bases from V and 5 from J, leaving 9 bases between them. The CDR3 has 13 residues. CDR3 region: CASSQRGGYGYTF. CDR3 in DNA: TGTGCCAGCAGCCAACGGGGAGGGTATGGCTACACCTTC.